These 30 T cell receptor beta chains originate from one sample sequenced in a study of blood T cell repertoires in COVID-19. The protocol was immunoSEQ multiplex PCR, while the TCRdb copy is restricted to in-frame clones and leaves out a portion. The sample contains about 220,000 clones, roughly 83% of which appear only once. Sequencing was done on a sample of PBMCs or T cells enriched from blood (not recorded which). These receptors were taken from a woman aged 40 to 55 with acute COVID-19.

There are a few counts of this clone. V is TRBV19 and J is TRBJ2-1; 9 positions match TRBD1. The germline V gene encodes CDR1 LNHDA and CDR2 SQIVND (reference sequence). The V segment lost 5 bases and the J segment 4 bases; nucleotides outside the gene matches: 15. This CDR3 comprises 18 residues. Here the CDR3 DNA reads TGTGCCAGTAGTGGTGGACAGGGGATTCAGGGGAGTTACAATGAGCAGTTCTTC. Amino acids: CASSGGQGIQGSYNEQFF. Full variable domain (outside the CDR3, taken from reference TRBV19 and TRBJ2-1): DGGITQSPKYLFRKEGQNVTLSCEQNLNHDAMYWYRQDPGQGLRLIYYSQIVNDFQKGDIAEGYSVSREKKESFPLTVTSAQKNPTAFYLCASSGGQGIQGSYNEQFFGPGTRLTVL.

The chain employs TRBV10-2 and TRBJ2-7, with D tentatively TRBD1 (6 bases). The V end lost 2 bases, the J end lost 7 bases, and 9 bases lay between the germline ends. CDR1 and CDR2 (germline): WSHSY, SAAADI. This CDR3 comprises 12 residues. The CDR3 region has the DNA TGCGCCAGCAGTGAGCCACAGGGAGAGCAGTACTTC. This sequence encodes CASSEPQGEQYF.

This chain uses TRBV4-3 with TRBJ2-2; no definite D call. CDR3 size: 14 residues. V dropped 0 bases and J dropped 1 base, with 3 bases sitting between them. The V gene's germline CDR1 is LGHNA and CDR2 YSLEER. The CDR3 coding sequence is TGCGCCAGCAGCCAAGATCGGAACACCGGGGAGCTGTTTTTT. It encodes CASSQDRNTGELFF.

The V gene is TRBV30, the J gene TRBJ2-7, with D perhaps matching TRBD2 (7 bases). The CDR3 runs 15 residues. Germline V gives CDR1 GTSNPN, CDR2 SVGIG (reference sequence). V dropped 5 bases and J dropped 0 bases, with 17 bases sitting between them. DNA for the CDR3: TGTGCCTGGTCTAGGGTCGGGGGGCCCTCCTACGAGCAGTACTTC. Its protein is CAWSRVGGPSYEQYF.

The rearrangement joins TRBV9 to TRBJ2-2; 8 bases are a match to TRBD2. Per the germline V gene, CDR1 is SGDLS and CDR2 is YYNGEE. The CDR3 is 15 amino acids. The V segment lost 4 bases and the J segment 5 bases; nucleotides outside the gene matches: 7. The chain's CDR3 is CASSPARGGTGELFF. The CDR3 DNA reads as TGTGCCAGCAGCCCTGCTCGCGGGGGGACCGGGGAGCTGTTTTTT.

The genes are TRBV2 and TRBJ1-3; 7 bases line up with TRBD1. The ends lost 8 bases at V and 4 bases at J; junction bases unmatched: 8. Germline V lookup: CDR1 SNHLY, CDR2 FYNNEI. This CDR3 is 14 amino acids long. The CDR3 region is CASGHRDSGNTIYF. The CDR3, as DNA: TGTGCCAGCGGACACCGGGACAGCGGAAACACCATATATTTT.

The CDR3 coding sequence is TGTGCCAGCAGCTTTAGCGGGAGGGACACCGGGGAGCTGTTTTTT. Protein: CASSFSGRDTGELFF. The rearrangement joins TRBV3-1 (or the pseudogene TRBV3-2) to TRBJ2-2, with 11 bases lining up with TRBD2. V was clipped by 5 bases and J by 3 bases; unmatched bases: 2. The CDR3 is 15 residues long. CDR1 is LGHDT and CDR2 is YNNKEL in the germline V gene (reference sequence).

This clone was counted only a few times. This sequence joins TRBV2 and TRBJ1-5; 7 bases agree with TRBD1. The J segment lost 5 bases and the V segment lost 4 bases, leaving 5 bases of the junction unmatched. CDR3 length equals 14 residues. Germline V lookup: CDR1 SNHLY, CDR2 FYNNEI. This CDR3 reads CASSGGTADQPQHF. CDR3 in DNA: TGTGCCAGCAGTGGTGGGACAGCCGATCAGCCCCAGCATTTT. The entire variable domain, with the rest obtained from reference TRBV2 and TRBJ1-5, is as follows: EPEVTQTPSHQVTQMGQEVILRCVPISNHLYFYWYRQILGQKVEFLVSFYNNEISEKSEIFDDQFSVERPDGSNFTLKIRSTKLEDSAMYFCASSGGTADQPQHFGDGTRLSIL.

V gene TRBV6-5 combines with J gene TRBJ2-1; D is possibly TRBD1 (5 bases). This CDR3 is built from 15 residues. Trimming left V 0 bases short and J 6 bases short, with 12 bases between. Germline V gives CDR1 MNHEY, CDR2 SVGAGI. The CDR3 here is CASSYSARAGNEQFF. CDR3 bases: TGTGCCAGCAGTTACTCGGCCAGGGCCGGCAATGAGCAGTTCTTC.

This clone appeared a single time. The chain employs TRBV19 and TRBJ2-3, with D maybe TRBD2 (6 bases). The V end was cut by 4 bases, the J end by 6 bases, with 17 bases between. The CDR3 runs to 15 residues. Per the germline V gene, CDR1 is LNHDA and CDR2 is SQIVND (reference sequence). The CDR3 DNA reads as TGTGCCAGTAGTAAGCGGGCGGACGCTGGGGATACGCAGTATTTT. It specifies CASSKRADAGDTQYF.

The genes are TRBV7-2 and TRBJ1-2; D uncertain. Deletions cut 5 bases from V and 5 bases from J, with 15 bases between. The CDR3 sequence is 14 residues long. Germline V gene sequence: CDR1 SGHTA, CDR2 FQGNSA. The CDR3 nucleotides read TGTGCCAGCAGCCCGAGGTCTCCGGGGTATGGCTACACCTTC. Amino acids: CASSPRSPGYGYTF. The full variable domain, in which reference TRBV7-2 and TRBJ1-2 provide the parts outside the CDR3, is GAGVSQSPSNKVTEKGKDVELRCDPISGHTALYWYRQSLGQGLEFLIYFQGNSAPDKSGLPSDRFSAERTGGSVSTLTIQRTQQEDSAVYLCASSPRSPGYGYTFGSGTRLTVV.

This clone is a singleton in its sample. The chain couples TRBV7-9 to TRBJ2-3; 7 nucleotides agree with TRBD2. CDR1 is SEHNR and CDR2 is FQNEAQ in the germline V gene (reference sequence). V was clipped by 1 base and J by 2 bases; unmatched bases: 12. CDR3 length: 18 amino acids. CDR3 sequence reads: CASSLEGWAAGSTDTQYF. The CDR3 DNA follows: TGTGCCAGCAGCTTAGAGGGGTGGGCAGCGGGGTCCACAGATACGCAGTATTTT.

The J gene is TRBJ1-2, the V gene TRBV2; possibly TRBD1 for D (5 bases). The CDR3 is made up of 15 amino acids. Germline V CDR1 and CDR2: SNHLY, FYNNEI. Trimming pared 8 bases from V and 5 bases from J, leaving 21 bases between. CDR3 in DNA: TGTGCCAGCGAACCGGGAGGGTCCAGGGTTTATGGCTACACCTTC. It translates to CASEPGGSRVYGYTF. Supplemented by reference TRBV2 and TRBJ1-2, the full variable domain reads EPEVTQTPSHQVTQMGQEVILRCVPISNHLYFYWYRQILGQKVEFLVSFYNNEISEKSEIFDDQFSVERPDGSNFTLKIRSTKLEDSAMYFCASEPGGSRVYGYTFGSGTRLTVV.

The chain uses TRBV7-9 and TRBJ2-7; the D gene is possibly TRBD2 (5 bases). Trimming stripped 5 bases from V and 2 bases from J, with 16 bases between. Germline V gene data show CDR1 as SEHNR and CDR2 as FQNEAQ (reference sequence). The CDR3 has 15 residues. The CDR3: CASSPRSEGTYEQYF. The CDR3 bases are TGTGCCAGCAGCCCCCGGTCAGAGGGAACCTACGAGCAGTACTTC.

The chain carries TRBV2 and TRBJ2-2; D is undetermined. The V and J ends lost 6 bases and 4 bases respectively, with 9 bases between them. The CDR3 loop spans 13 amino acids. CDR1 is SNHLY and CDR2 is FYNNEI in the germline V gene. Here the CDR3 DNA reads TGTGCCAGCAGAATTGGCTTCACCGGGGAGCTGTTTTTT. Translation gives CASRIGFTGELFF. The full variable domain, in which reference TRBV2 and TRBJ2-2 provide the parts outside the CDR3, is EPEVTQTPSHQVTQMGQEVILRCVPISNHLYFYWYRQILGQKVEFLVSFYNNEISEKSEIFDDQFSVERPDGSNFTLKIRSTKLEDSAMYFCASRIGFTGELFFGEGSRLTVL.

The chain combines TRBV7-2 with TRBJ2-6; unclear D gene. The CDR3 spans 15 residues. V was clipped by 6 bases and J by 0 bases, with 9 bases between them. Germline CDR1 SGHTA, CDR2 FQGNSA. CDR3 coding DNA: TGTGCCAGCAGTCGAGGCCTCTCTGGGGCCAACGTCCTGACTTTC. This sequence encodes CASSRGLSGANVLTF.

The CDR3 here is CASSTTRGSNTEAFF. The DNA for the CDR3 is TGTGCCAGCTCGACTACCAGGGGTTCGAACACTGAAGCTTTCTTT. The chain combines TRBV18 with TRBJ1-1; the D gene is possibly TRBD1 (6 bases). The CDR3 spans 15 residues. V lost 6 bases and J lost 1, with 15 bases in between. Germline assignment: CDR1 KGHSH and CDR2 LQKENI.

The J gene is TRBJ2-1, the V gene TRBV28; 14 nucleotides match TRBD2. J lost 1 base, V lost 6 bases, and 5 bases had no gene match. The CDR3 covers 17 residues. Germline CDR1 is MDHEN and CDR2 is SYDVKM. This CDR3 reads CASSPGTSGSSYNEQFF. The CDR3 DNA is TGTGCCAGCAGCCCCGGGACTAGCGGGAGTTCCTACAATGAGCAGTTCTTC.

This clone appeared once. The chain employs TRBV7-8 and TRBJ1-2; a possible D gene is TRBD1 (6 bases). Trimming took 2 bases from V and 5 from J, leaving 21 bases between them. The CDR3 runs 17 residues. Germline V gene data show CDR1 as SGHVS and CDR2 as FQNEAQ. The DNA for the CDR3 is TGTGCCAGCAGCTTAACGGTTACGCCGGGGAGGGGGTATGGCTACACCTTC. Translating gives CASSLTVTPGRGYGYTF.

CDR3 sequence: CASSYTGTGGGEQFF. The CDR3 coding sequence is TGTGCCAGCAGTTACACCGGGACGGGGGGCGGAGAGCAGTTCTTC. V is TRBV6-5 and J is TRBJ2-1, with D possibly TRBD2 on 7 matching bases. The germline V gene encodes CDR1 MNHEY and CDR2 SVGAGI. The ends were cut back, 2 bases at V and 10 bases at J, with 18 bases in the middle. This CDR3 comprises 15 residues.

The CDR3 DNA reads as TGTGCCAGCAGTCCCCCCTTAGGGAGGGATAATGAAAAACTGTTTTTT. This sequence encodes CASSPPLGRDNEKLFF. The chain uses TRBV28 and TRBJ1-4; D gene ambiguous. From germline, CDR1 is MDHEN and CDR2 SYDVKM. The CDR3 covers 16 residues. The germline V and J ends were trimmed by 5 bases and 4 bases, with 17 bases remaining between them.

This chain connects TRBV20-1 to TRBJ2-1, with D perhaps matching TRBD2 (6 bases). Looked up from germline, CDR1 is DFQATT and CDR2 is SNEGSKA (reference sequence). This CDR3 comprises 15 residues. V was pared by 3 bases and J by 4 bases, with 16 bases between. The CDR3, as DNA: TGCAGTGCTAGTCCACAGGTGGGGGGTTACAATGAGCAGTTCTTC. Amino acids: CSASPQVGGYNEQFF.

V is TRBV4-2 and J is TRBJ1-3; D uncertain. The CDR3 consists of 17 residues. Trimming left V 2 bases short and J 0 bases short, with 14 bases between. Per germline, CDR1 LGHNA and CDR2 YNFKEQ. The CDR3 sequence is CASSQRKDSHSGNTIYF. The CDR3 DNA is TGTGCCAGCAGCCAACGGAAGGACTCTCACTCTGGAAACACCATATATTTT.

This sequence joins TRBV16 and TRBJ2-6; 7 positions agree with TRBD1. The CDR3 covers 16 residues. Germline V gene data show CDR1 as KGHSY and CDR2 as FQNENV. Losses at the gene ends were 2 bases for V and 0 bases for J; bases not matched to a gene: 1. The CDR3 spells CASSQPGGSGANVLTF. Written as DNA, the CDR3 is TGTGCCAGCAGCCAACCAGGGGGCTCTGGGGCCAACGTCCTGACTTTC.

This clone was counted between two and nine times. This rearrangement joins TRBV10-3 to TRBJ1-6, with D perhaps TRBD1 (6 bases). Deletions cut 3 bases from V and 7 bases from J, with 10 bases between. The length of the CDR3 is 14 residues. CDR1 and CDR2 from the germline V gene are ENHRY and SYGVKD. The CDR3 sequence: CAISDGQRNSPLHF. The CDR3 DNA is TGTGCCATCAGTGACGGACAGCGGAATTCACCCCTCCACTTT.

The chain has TRBV28 and TRBJ2-7; D gene unclear. Germline values: CDR1 MDHEN, CDR2 SYDVKM. With 7 bases removed from V and 3 bases from J, the gap between germline ends came to 7 bases. The length of the CDR3 is 11 residues. CDR3: CASTYYYEQYF. Here the CDR3 DNA reads TGTGCCAGCACTTATTACTACGAGCAGTACTTC.

This rearrangement joins TRBV2 to TRBJ2-5, with TRBD1 identical over 9 bases. CDR3 length: 15 amino acids. The ends lost 5 bases at V and 2 bases at J; junction bases unmatched: 6. Looked up from germline, CDR1 is SNHLY and CDR2 is FYNNEI. DNA for the CDR3: TGTGCCAGCAGTACCCTTGACAGGGGGCAAGAGACCCAGTACTTC. It specifies CASSTLDRGQETQYF.

CDR3 sequence reads: CASSSHGGSYEQYF. The CDR3 nucleotides read TGTGCCAGCAGTTCCCACGGGGGTTCCTACGAGCAGTACTTC. The chain recombines TRBV28 with TRBJ2-7; a possible D gene is TRBD2 (6 bases). CDR3 length equals 14 residues. Germline V gives CDR1 MDHEN, CDR2 SYDVKM. The V and J ends lost 4 bases and 1 base respectively, with 11 bases between them.

The chain links TRBV6-5 to TRBJ2-2, with 8 positions matching TRBD1. Germline V lookup: CDR1 MNHEY, CDR2 SVGAGI. The CDR3 is 15 residues long. J gave up 4 bases and V 6 bases, and 7 bases lay outside the gene matches. The CDR3 DNA follows: TGTGCCAGCAGCCCCGACAGGGGAAGCACCGGGGAGCTGTTTTTT. Translating it yields CASSPDRGSTGELFF.

The chain uses TRBV6-1 and TRBJ2-7, with 10 bases that match TRBD1. V was clipped by 2 bases and J by 7 bases; unmatched bases: 11. Germline CDR1 is MNHNS and CDR2 is SASEGT. This CDR3 spans 16 amino acids. The CDR3 here is CASSEWGTGVGWEQYF. The CDR3 nucleotides read TGTGCCAGCAGTGAATGGGGGACAGGGGTCGGTTGGGAGCAGTACTTC.